This T cell receptor beta chain was retrieved from a study of blood T cell repertoires in COVID-19. Background on the study: The study drew acute and convalescent COVID-19 samples from the United States, Italy and Spain. The cDNA or gDNA used as material had been derived from T cells, B-cell-depleted T cells, or PBMCs.

The germline gives CDR1 SGHAT, CDR2 FQNNGV. The V and J ends lost 1 base and 1 base respectively, with 15 bases between them. This CDR3 is built from 17 residues. Under the authors' procedure: Reference gene primer amplification gave estimated nucleated cell counts. Data came from immunoSEQ multiplex PCR; TCRdb stores just in-frame clones and leaves some out. That table supplies the V and J calls and clone size; D and trimming were determined from the DNA. The sample contains roughly 67,000 clones, 70% to 90% of which appear only once. This sequence originates from a man aged 50 to 60 with acute or convalescent COVID-19. Sequences were obtained from peripheral blood. The chain joins TRBV11-2 to TRBJ2-3, with a tentative D call TRBD2 (6 bases). CDR3 sequence (DNA): TGTGCCAGCAGCTTAGGCTCTGGATGGAGGGGCACAGATACGCAGTATTTT. Protein product: CASSLGSGWRGTDTQYF. Together with reference TRBV11-2 and TRBJ2-3, the CDR3 gives the full variable domain: EAGVAQSPRYKIIEKRQSVAFWCNPISGHATLYWYQQILGQGPKLLIQFQNNGVVDDSQLPKDRFSAERLKGVDSTLKIQPAKLEDSAVYLCASSLGSGWRGTDTQYFGPGTRLTVL.